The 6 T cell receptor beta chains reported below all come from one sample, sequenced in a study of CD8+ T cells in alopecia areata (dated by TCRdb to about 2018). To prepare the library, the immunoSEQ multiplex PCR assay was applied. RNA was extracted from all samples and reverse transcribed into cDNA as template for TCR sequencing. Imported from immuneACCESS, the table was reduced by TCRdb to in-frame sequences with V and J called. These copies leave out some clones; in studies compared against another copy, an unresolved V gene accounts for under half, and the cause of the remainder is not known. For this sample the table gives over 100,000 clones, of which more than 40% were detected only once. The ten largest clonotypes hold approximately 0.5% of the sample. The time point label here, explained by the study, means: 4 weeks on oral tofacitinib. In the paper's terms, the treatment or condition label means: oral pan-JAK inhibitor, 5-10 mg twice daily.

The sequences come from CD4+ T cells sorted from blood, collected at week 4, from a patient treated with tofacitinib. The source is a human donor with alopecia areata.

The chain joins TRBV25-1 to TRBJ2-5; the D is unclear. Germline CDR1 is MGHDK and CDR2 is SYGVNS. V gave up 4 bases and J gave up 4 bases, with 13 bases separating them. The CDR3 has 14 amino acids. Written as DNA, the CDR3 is TGTGCCAGCAGTGGACCCAGGCCTGGAGAGACCCAGTACTTC. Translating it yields CASSGPRPGETQYF.

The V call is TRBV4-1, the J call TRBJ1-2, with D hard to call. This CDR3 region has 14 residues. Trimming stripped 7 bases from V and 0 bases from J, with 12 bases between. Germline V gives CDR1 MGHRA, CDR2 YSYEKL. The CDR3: CASTRIGANYGYTF. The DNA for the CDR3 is TGCGCCAGCACCCGAATTGGGGCTAACTATGGCTACACCTTC.

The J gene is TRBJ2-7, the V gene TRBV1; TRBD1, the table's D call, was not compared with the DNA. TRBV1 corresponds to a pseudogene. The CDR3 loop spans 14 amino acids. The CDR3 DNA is TGCACCAGCAGCCAAAAGCACAGTACCTACGAGCAGTACTTC. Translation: CTSSQKHSTYEQYF.

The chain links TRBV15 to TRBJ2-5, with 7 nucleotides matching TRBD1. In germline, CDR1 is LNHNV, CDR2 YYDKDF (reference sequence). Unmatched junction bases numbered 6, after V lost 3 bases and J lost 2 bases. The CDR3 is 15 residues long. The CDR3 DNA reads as TGTGCCACCAGCAGGGGAGACAGGGCGCAAGAGACCCAGTACTTC. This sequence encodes CATSRGDRAQETQYF.

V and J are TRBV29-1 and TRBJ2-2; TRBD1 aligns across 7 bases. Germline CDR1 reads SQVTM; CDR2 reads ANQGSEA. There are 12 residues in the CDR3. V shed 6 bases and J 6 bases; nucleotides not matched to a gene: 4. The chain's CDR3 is CSVATGPGELFF. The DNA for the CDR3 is TGCAGCGTCGCGACAGGGCCCGGGGAGCTGTTTTTT.

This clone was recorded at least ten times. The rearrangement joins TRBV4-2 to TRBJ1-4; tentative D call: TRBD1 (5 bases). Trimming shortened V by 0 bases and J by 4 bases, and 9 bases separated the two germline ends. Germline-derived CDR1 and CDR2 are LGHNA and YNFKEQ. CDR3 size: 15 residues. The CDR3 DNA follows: TGTGCCAGCAGCCAAGATGGGGGATATAATGAAAAACTGTTTTTT. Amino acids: CASSQDGGYNEKLFF.